What follows is one T cell receptor beta chain and its context. This specimen comes from a study of CD8+ T cells in alopecia areata. Background on the study: Patients remained on tofacitinib for 6 to 18 months and then went 6 months without it.

Extraction and reverse transcription of RNA yielded cDNA as the sequencing template. Here immunoSEQ multiplex PCR was the method, and the copy in TCRdb shows in-frame clones only, minus some. The table has about 98,000 clones, roughly two fifths seen once; the top ten hold 0.7% to 0.95%. Trimming took off 5 bases at V and 6 bases at J, with 13 bases between the two ends. Germline V gene lookup returns CDR1 SQVTM and CDR2 ANQGSEA. CDR3 length equals 12 residues. The gene calls are TRBV29-1 and TRBJ2-5; D uncertain. The clonotype comes from a human donor with alopecia areata. The sequenced sample was CD4+ T cells sorted from blood. The CDR3 region is CSVPVLGKTQYF. The CDR3 nucleotides read TGCAGCGTTCCCGTCCTCGGAAAGACCCAGTACTTC.